Following are 19 T cell receptor beta chains from one sample sequenced in a study of blood T cell repertoires in COVID-19. The repertoire was sequenced with immunoSEQ multiplex PCR; TCRdb's copy has only in-frame clones and lacks some. The sample shows hundreds of thousands of clones, roughly 84% of them seen only once. Sequences were obtained from peripheral blood. These receptors all come from a woman aged 80 or over with acute or convalescent COVID-19.

The rearrangement joins TRBV9 to TRBJ1-1; D remains unclear. V lost 4 bases to trimming and J lost 3 bases, with 10 bases between them. Germline-derived CDR1 and CDR2 are SGDLS and YYNGEE. The CDR3 loop spans 13 amino acids. The chain's CDR3 is CASSRGRDTEAFF. CDR3 sequence (DNA): TGTGCCAGCAGCCGAGGGCGGGACACTGAAGCTTTCTTT. Combining the CDR3 with reference TRBV9 and TRBJ1-1 gives the whole variable domain DSGVTQTPKHLITATGQRVTLRCSPRSGDLSVYWYQQSLDQGLQFLIQYYNGEERAKGNILERFSAQQFPDLHSELNLSSLELGDSALYFCASSRGRDTEAFFGQGTRLTVV.

V and J are TRBV2 and TRBJ2-1; TRBD1 matches 9 bases. V gave up 6 bases and J gave up 8 bases; unmatched junction bases: 8. This CDR3 contains 14 residues. CDR1 is SNHLY and CDR2 is FYNNEI in the germline V gene. The CDR3: CASRPSGTGYEQFF. As DNA, the CDR3 is TGTGCCAGCAGGCCCTCCGGGACAGGGTATGAGCAGTTCTTC.

A single count supports this clone. V usage is TRBV7-2 and J usage is TRBJ2-3; TRBD2 agrees at 7 bases. CDR3 size: 14 residues. Germline lookup yields CDR1 SGHTA and CDR2 FQGNSA. The V segment lost 6 bases and the J segment 5 bases; nucleotides outside the gene matches: 8. The CDR3 DNA is TGTGCCAGCAGACTAGCGACAAAAGGAGATACGCAGTATTTT. It translates to CASRLATKGDTQYF. The entire variable domain, with the rest obtained from reference TRBV7-2 and TRBJ2-3, is as follows: GAGVSQSPSNKVTEKGKDVELRCDPISGHTALYWYRQSLGQGLEFLIYFQGNSAPDKSGLPSDRFSAERTGGSVSTLTIQRTQQEDSAVYLCASRLATKGDTQYFGPGTRLTVL.

This rearrangement joins TRBV12-3 or TRBV12-4 to TRBJ2-5; D gene unclear. V lost 1 base to trimming and J lost 2 bases, with 5 bases between them. The CDR3 is 13 residues long. This CDR3 is CASSLEYQETQYF. In DNA form, the CDR3 reads TGTGCCAGCAGTTTAGAATATCAAGAGACCCAGTACTTC.

V usage is TRBV29-1 and J usage is TRBJ1-1, with D possibly matching TRBD1 (5 bases). Trimming shortened V by 6 bases and J by 4 bases, and 18 bases separated the two germline ends. Looked up from germline, CDR1 is SQVTM and CDR2 is ANQGSEA. The CDR3 length is 14 residues. CDR3 bases: TGCAGCGTCCAATCAGGGTCCCACGGCACTGAAGCTTTCTTT. It codes for CSVQSGSHGTEAFF.

The CDR3: CASSFSGGAQGDTQYF. The CDR3 bases are TGCGCCAGCAGCTTTAGCGGGGGGGCGCAAGGAGATACGCAGTATTTT. The rearrangement joins TRBV5-1 to TRBJ2-3, with 11 bases aligning to TRBD2. CDR1 and CDR2 from the germline V gene are SGHRS and YFSETQ. The CDR3 extends over 16 amino acids. V shed 2 bases, J shed 5 bases, and the junction held 7 bases outside the gene matches.

This chain joins TRBV7-8 and TRBJ2-1; D perhaps matches TRBD2 (6 bases). The CDR3 is 15 amino acids. Germline V lookup: CDR1 SGHVS, CDR2 FQNEAQ. Trimming removed 2 bases at V and 7 bases at J, with 15 bases between. Here the CDR3 DNA reads TGTGCCAGCAGCTTATACGCGGGGTCGCGAAATGAGCAGTTCTTC. It specifies CASSLYAGSRNEQFF.

This clone turned up a few times. The chain employs TRBV18 and TRBJ1-2; weak D call: TRBD1 (5 bases). Trimming took off 2 bases at V and 6 bases at J, with 10 bases between the two ends. This CDR3 comprises 13 residues. The germline CDR1 and CDR2 sequences are KGHSH and LQKENI. The CDR3: CASSPRGLDGYTF. CDR3 sequence (DNA): TGTGCCAGCTCACCAAGGGGCCTGGATGGCTACACCTTC.

About this clone itself: Other nucleotide sequences from this sample produce the same CDR3. CDR3 in amino acids: CASSLGGSGNTIYF. The CDR3 nucleotides read TGTGCCAGCAGCTTAGGGGGCAGCGGAAACACCATATATTTT. The V and J genes are TRBV7-2 and TRBJ1-3, with D perhaps TRBD1 (5 bases). Trimming removed 1 base at V and 4 bases at J, with 8 bases between. The CDR3 contains 14 residues. CDR1 is SGHTA and CDR2 is FQGNSA in the germline V gene.

The sample holds a few counts of this clone. This chain links TRBV11-2 with TRBJ1-5; TRBD1 might be the D (5 bases). The V gene lost 0 bases and the J gene lost 4 bases, with 10 bases spanning the gap. CDR1 is SGHAT, CDR2 FQNNGV, per germline. The CDR3 length is 15 residues. The CDR3 region is CASSLEQGRNQPQHF. For the CDR3, the DNA is TGTGCCAGCAGCTTAGAGCAGGGTCGGAATCAGCCCCAGCATTTT.

The rearrangement links TRBV5-4 to TRBJ1-6; 7 positions agree with TRBD1. CDR1 is SGHNT, CDR2 YYREEE, per germline (reference sequence). V was clipped by 5 bases and J by 10 bases; unmatched bases: 9. The CDR3 runs to 14 residues. The chain's CDR3 is CASRLQGIGSPLHF. DNA of the CDR3: TGTGCCAGCAGATTACAGGGGATCGGATCACCCCTCCACTTT.

This clone was detected only a few times. V gene TRBV3-1 (or the pseudogene TRBV3-2) combines with J gene TRBJ2-2, with no clear D. This CDR3 region has 15 residues. V lost 4 bases and J lost 0, with 9 bases in between. The germline V gene has CDR1 LGHDT and CDR2 YNNKEL (reference sequence). The CDR3 loop is CASSRGVTNTGELFF. The CDR3 bases are TGTGCCAGCAGCCGAGGTGTTACGAACACCGGGGAGCTGTTTTTT.

The genes are TRBV7-2 and TRBJ1-1; perhaps TRBD1 as D (5 bases). The CDR3 loop spans 14 amino acids. Trimming removed 1 base from V and 11 bases from J, with 17 bases in between. Germline V CDR1 and CDR2: SGHTA, FQGNSA. The CDR3 is CASSLGQGGLVAFF. In nucleotides, the CDR3 is TGTGCCAGCAGCTTAGGGCAGGGAGGATTGGTGGCTTTCTTT.

The gene calls are TRBV7-3 and TRBJ2-1, with 7 bases aligning to TRBD1. CDR1 and CDR2 from the germline V gene are SGHTA and FQGTGA. The V segment lost 2 bases and the J segment 4 bases; nucleotides outside the gene matches: 2. The CDR3 spans 14 residues. CDR3 amino acids: CASSLDRAYNEQFF. The CDR3 DNA reads as TGTGCCAGCAGCTTAGACAGGGCGTACAATGAGCAGTTCTTC.

The gene calls are TRBV6-6 and TRBJ2-1, with 9 positions matching TRBD1. The CDR3 runs 16 residues. V lost 0 bases, J lost 9 bases, and 9 bases stayed unmatched. Germline V gene lookup returns CDR1 MNHNY and CDR2 SVGAGI (reference sequence). The CDR3 coding sequence is TGTGCCAGCAGTTACTCCCGGGACAGGGAATATGGTGAGCAGTTCTTC. This encodes CASSYSRDREYGEQFF.

The chain recombines TRBV7-3 with TRBJ2-2; 7 bases match TRBD2. The CDR3 is made up of 15 amino acids. The germline V gene encodes CDR1 SGHTA and CDR2 FQGTGA. Unmatched junction bases numbered 6, after V lost 5 bases and J lost 3 bases. DNA for the CDR3: TGTGCCAGCAGCCGCGGGCTAGCGGACACCGGGGAGCTGTTTTTT. Amino acid sequence: CASSRGLADTGELFF.

J is TRBJ2-2 and V is TRBV10-3; 11 nucleotides match TRBD2. V lost 7 bases to trimming and J lost 6 bases; unmatched junction nucleotides: 7. From germline, CDR1 is ENHRY and CDR2 SYGVKD. The CDR3 contains 15 residues. CDR3 nucleotides: TGTGCCATCAAGACTAGCGGGGTTCTAGCCGGGGAGCTGTTTTTT. Translating it yields CAIKTSGVLAGELFF.

This sequence joins TRBV28 and TRBJ2-7; D may be TRBD2 (5 bases). Germline V gene data show CDR1 as MDHEN and CDR2 as SYDVKM. The V end was cut by 5 bases, the J end by 6 bases, with 17 bases between. The CDR3 is 14 residues long. DNA of the CDR3: TGTGCCAGCAGTCTACGGACTGGGCGGGCCGAGCAGTACTTC. It encodes CASSLRTGRAEQYF.

The rearrangement joins TRBV19 to TRBJ1-4; D not certain. This CDR3 region has 9 residues. V lost 9 bases and J 12 bases, leaving 8 bases between the germline ends. CDR1 is LNHDA, CDR2 SQIVND, per germline (reference sequence). The CDR3 loop is CARTFELFF. In DNA form, the CDR3 reads TGTGCCAGGACTTTTGAACTGTTTTTT.